This T cell receptor beta chain comes out of a study of T cells after yellow fever vaccination. Study results and limitations: It was a weaker secondary response, yet one that peaked faster, at day 5 versus 15. Post-booster repertoires again held most primary-vaccination clones (about 96% CD4, approximately 90% CD8). Abundant clonotypes from the bulk population could have been carried over as contaminants into FACS-sorted repertoires.

This clonotype was seen a handful of times. As yet, its antigen is unknown. CDR3 length equals 17 residues. From germline, CDR1 is SGHVS and CDR2 FNYEAQ. V was pared by 2 bases and J by 7 bases, with 9 bases of the junction left unmatched. A single record per CDR3 protein comes from TCRdb applying MiXCR to the 5' RACE reads. The data show almost 600,000 distinct CDR3 sequences, roughly 13% seen once. The input for sequencing was PBMCs, taken on the day of the yellow fever booster vaccination. This clonotype was obtained from a man under 40 who received the YFV17D yellow fever vaccine. The chain couples TRBV7-6 to TRBJ1-4; TRBD1 matches at 11 bases. The CDR3 loop reads CASSLRSTGTGGEKLFF. In nucleotides, the CDR3 is TGTGCCAGCAGCTTAAGGTCGACCGGGACAGGGGGTGAAAAACTGTTTTTT.